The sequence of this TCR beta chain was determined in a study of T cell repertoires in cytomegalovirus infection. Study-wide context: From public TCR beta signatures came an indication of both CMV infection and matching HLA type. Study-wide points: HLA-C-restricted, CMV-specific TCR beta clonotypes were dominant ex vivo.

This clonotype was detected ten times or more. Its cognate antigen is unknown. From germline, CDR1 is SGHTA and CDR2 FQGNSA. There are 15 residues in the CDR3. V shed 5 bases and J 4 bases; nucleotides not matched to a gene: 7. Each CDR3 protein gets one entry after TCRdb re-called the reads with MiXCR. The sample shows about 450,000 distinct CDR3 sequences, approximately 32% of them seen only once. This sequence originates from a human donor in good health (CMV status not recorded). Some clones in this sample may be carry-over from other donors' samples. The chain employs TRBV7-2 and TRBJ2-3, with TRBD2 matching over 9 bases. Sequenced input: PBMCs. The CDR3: CASSPSRGGADTQYF. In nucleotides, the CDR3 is TGTGCCAGCAGCCCATCTCGCGGGGGGGCAGATACGCAGTATTTT.